These 32 T cell receptor beta chains share one sample of origin, sequenced in a study of T cell responses to AZD1222 COVID-19 vaccine. Data came from immunoSEQ multiplex PCR; TCRdb stores just in-frame clones and leaves some out. The top ten clones hold 4.4% of a sample with over 150,000 clones, about 90% of them seen once. The sample consisted of peripheral blood, taken on day 0 of MenACWY control vaccination. Receptor source: an adult in good health.

The chain has TRBV25-1 and TRBJ2-7, with D maybe TRBD2 (7 bases). Trimming left V 2 bases short and J 3 bases short, with 14 bases between. The CDR3 covers 15 residues. Germline-derived CDR1 and CDR2 are MGHDK and SYGVNS. The CDR3 DNA is TGTGCCAGCAGTGAAGGGGGGGGCGGCTTCTACGAGCAGTACTTC. It translates to CASSEGGGGFYEQYF.

This clone was picked up one time. The genes are TRBV6-5 and TRBJ2-7; 7 bases agree with TRBD2. The germline gives CDR1 MNHEY, CDR2 SVGAGI. After removal of 6 bases from V and 0 bases from J, the junction contained 5 bases not matched to a gene. The length of the CDR3 is 14 residues. CDR3 sequence reads: CASSREGSSYEQYF. DNA of the CDR3: TGTGCCAGCAGCAGGGAGGGGAGCTCCTACGAGCAGTACTTC.

This clone was recorded once. This chain connects TRBV19 to TRBJ1-4; the D is unclear. The CDR3 runs to 11 residues. V lost 4 bases to trimming and J lost 8 bases, with 5 bases between them. Germline CDR1 is LNHDA and CDR2 is SQIVND (reference sequence). CDR3: CASSNLEKLFF. The CDR3 DNA is TGTGCCAGTAGTAACCTGGAAAAACTGTTTTTT.

The chain recombines TRBV12-5 with TRBJ2-7, with TRBD1 matching 10 bases. The CDR3 has 16 residues. The germline CDR1 and CDR2 sequences are LGHNT and FRNRAP. The V segment lost 6 bases and the J segment 3 bases; nucleotides outside the gene matches: 11. The CDR3 sequence is CASGPGQGSFLYEQYF. Here the CDR3 DNA reads TGTGCTAGTGGCCCGGGACAGGGGAGTTTTCTCTACGAGCAGTACTTC.

The chain recombines TRBV2 with TRBJ2-2, with D perhaps TRBD1 (6 bases). The CDR3 is made up of 15 amino acids. Germline V gene data show CDR1 as SNHLY and CDR2 as FYNNEI. V lost 6 bases and J lost 4, with 15 bases in between. CDR3 loop: CASRVNRVPTGELFF. DNA for the CDR3: TGTGCCAGCAGAGTAAACAGGGTCCCCACCGGGGAGCTGTTTTTT.

The V gene is TRBV6-5, the J gene TRBJ1-1, with D perhaps TRBD1 (6 bases). The V gene lost 2 bases and the J gene lost 4 bases, with 11 bases spanning the gap. Germline V CDR1 and CDR2: MNHEY, SVGAGI. This CDR3 is built from 14 residues. For the CDR3, the DNA is TGTGCCAGCAGTTACCAGGGGATGGGCACTGAAGCTTTCTTT. Translation: CASSYQGMGTEAFF.

The chain couples TRBV19 to TRBJ2-1; possibly TRBD2 for D (6 bases). The CDR3 has 14 amino acids. CDR1 and CDR2 from the germline V gene are LNHDA and SQIVND (reference sequence). V lost 8 bases and J 6 bases, leaving 17 bases between the germline ends. The CDR3 region is CASGIQTRINEQFF. The CDR3 bases are TGTGCCAGTGGAATCCAGACTAGAATCAATGAGCAGTTCTTC.

This clone was picked up one time. This chain connects TRBV28 to TRBJ2-1; D is ambiguous. Germline CDR1 and CDR2: MDHEN and SYDVKM. The V gene lost 4 bases and the J gene lost 3 bases, with 13 bases spanning the gap. The CDR3 has 15 amino acids. CDR3 sequence: CASSWIVDRYNEQFF. The DNA of the CDR3 is TGTGCCAGCAGTTGGATCGTGGACCGCTACAATGAGCAGTTCTTC.

This rearrangement joins TRBV29-1 to TRBJ1-2; D remains ambiguous. The germline V and J ends were trimmed by 6 bases and 0 bases, with 14 bases remaining between them. The germline V gene has CDR1 SQVTM and CDR2 ANQGSEA. The CDR3 has 14 amino acids. CDR3 sequence (DNA): TGCAGCGTCGCTCCCCTTGTCCCTAACTATGGCTACACCTTC. Its translation is CSVAPLVPNYGYTF.

This chain joins TRBV10-1 and TRBJ2-5; 7 nucleotides agree with TRBD2. The CDR3 is 14 amino acids. V was pared by 0 bases and J by 5 bases, with 3 bases of the junction left unmatched. In germline, CDR1 is WNHNN, CDR2 SYGVQD (reference sequence). The CDR3 region is CASSESGRVETQYF. For the CDR3, the DNA is TGCGCCAGCAGTGAGTCGGGGAGGGTTGAGACCCAGTACTTC.

This chain links TRBV5-1 with TRBJ1-1; a possible D gene is TRBD1 (5 bases). Germline CDR1 reads SGHRS; CDR2 reads YFSETQ. The CDR3 is 14 amino acids. V lost 4 bases to trimming and J lost 6 bases, with 16 bases between them. The CDR3 here is CASSPGRPVAEAFF. Written as DNA, the CDR3 is TGCGCCAGCAGCCCGGGACGCCCGGTTGCTGAAGCTTTCTTT.

This chain uses TRBV28 with TRBJ2-7, with TRBD1 matching over 7 bases. This CDR3 comprises 15 residues. CDR1 is MDHEN, CDR2 SYDVKM, per germline. With 6 bases clipped from V and 2 bases from J, the junction kept 10 bases outside the gene matches. DNA for the CDR3: TGTGCCAGCAGCCTCCCTGGGACAGTCGCCTACGAGCAGTACTTC. Residues: CASSLPGTVAYEQYF.

This chain uses TRBV4-1 with TRBJ1-1, with D perhaps matching TRBD1 (6 bases). V gave up 6 bases and J gave up 1 base, with 15 bases separating them. This CDR3 has 15 residues. Germline CDR1 MGHRA, CDR2 YSYEKL. This chain's CDR3 is CASRRQEQGNTEAFF. CDR3 nucleotide sequence: TGCGCCAGCAGGCGACAGGAGCAAGGGAACACTGAAGCTTTCTTT.

The chain carries TRBV19 and TRBJ2-1; tentatively, D is TRBD2 (6 bases). Trimming cost V 6 bases and J 6 bases, with 15 bases left between them. The CDR3 contains 14 residues. Per the germline V gene, CDR1 is LNHDA and CDR2 is SQIVND (reference sequence). This CDR3 is CASRSARDINEQFF. The CDR3 coding sequence is TGTGCCAGTAGGTCGGCGCGGGATATCAATGAGCAGTTCTTC.

The chain employs TRBV4-3 and TRBJ1-1; tentative D call: TRBD1 (5 bases). Trimming pared 0 bases from V and 0 bases from J, leaving 11 bases between. The CDR3 runs to 16 residues. CDR1 and CDR2 (germline): LGHNA, YSLEER. The CDR3 protein is CASSQDLGVMNTEAFF. As DNA, the CDR3 is TGCGCCAGCAGCCAAGACTTGGGGGTGATGAACACTGAAGCTTTCTTT.

This chain links TRBV19 with TRBJ1-5; no clear D gene. This CDR3 has 15 amino acids. Trimming removed 5 bases at V and 0 bases at J, with 11 bases between. Germline V gives CDR1 LNHDA, CDR2 SQIVND (reference sequence). CDR3 in amino acids: CASSVGSHSNQPQHF. The CDR3 nucleotides read TGTGCCAGTAGTGTGGGTAGCCATAGCAATCAGCCCCAGCATTTT. Variable domain in full (rest from reference TRBV19 and TRBJ1-5): DGGITQSPKYLFRKEGQNVTLSCEQNLNHDAMYWYRQDPGQGLRLIYYSQIVNDFQKGDIAEGYSVSREKKESFPLTVTSAQKNPTAFYLCASSVGSHSNQPQHFGDGTRLSIL.

The chain is built from TRBV5-6 and TRBJ2-1, with TRBD2 identical over 14 bases. Germline V gene lookup returns CDR1 SGHDT and CDR2 YYEEEE. The CDR3 has 17 amino acids. The V gene end was trimmed by 4 bases and the J gene end by 5 bases; junction bases not matched to a gene: 8. The CDR3 coding sequence is TGTGCCAGCAGCGTGGGACTAGCGGGAGCTATAAACAATGAGCAGTTCTTC. It translates to CASSVGLAGAINNEQFF. The entire variable domain, with the rest obtained from reference TRBV5-6 and TRBJ2-1, is as follows: DAGVTQSPTHLIKTRGQQVTLRCSPKSGHDTVSWYQQALGQGPQFIFQYYEEEERQRGNFPDRFSGHQFPNYSSELNVNALLLGDSALYLCASSVGLAGAINNEQFFGPGTRLTVL.

The chain couples TRBV7-2 to TRBJ2-5; TRBD2 matches at 12 bases. CDR1 is SGHTA and CDR2 is FQGNSA in the germline V gene. This CDR3 is 16 amino acids long. The V and J ends lost 6 bases and 5 bases, in that order; junction bases with no gene match: 10. The CDR3 DNA reads as TGTGCCAGCAGGAGGGCGACTAGCGGGAGTTCGGAGACCCAGTACTTC. It yields the protein CASRRATSGSSETQYF.

The chain recombines TRBV7-9 with TRBJ1-2, with no clear D. Trimming removed 5 bases at V and 4 bases at J, with 20 bases between. The CDR3 covers 16 residues. Per germline, CDR1 SEHNR and CDR2 FQNEAQ (reference sequence). DNA for the CDR3: TGTGCCAGCAGCCCTCGGGGTGTCCCTCGGGGCTATGGCTACACCTTC. It encodes CASSPRGVPRGYGYTF.

The chain combines TRBV5-1 with TRBJ2-7; D tentatively reads TRBD1 or TRBD2 (5 bases each). Germline V gives CDR1 SGHRS, CDR2 YFSETQ. CDR3 length equals 13 residues. Trimming removed 6 bases from V and 1 base from J, with 11 bases in between. The CDR3, as DNA: TGCGCCAGCACTGGAGAGGGGTCCTACGAGCAGTACTTC. Translated: CASTGEGSYEQYF.

About this clone: The junction differs from germline at one of its ends, possibly a read error. This sequence joins TRBV3-1 (or the pseudogene TRBV3-2) and TRBJ1-3, with TRBD1 identical over 9 bases. CDR3 length: 12 amino acids. Germline V CDR1 and CDR2: LGHDT, YNNKEL (reference sequence). The CDR3 region has the DNA TGTGCCAGCAGCCATGCCGGGACAGGGTTTTTTTTT. Translation gives CASSHAGTGFFF.

The rearrangement links TRBV6-5 to TRBJ1-5; 11 bases line up with TRBD1. Germline CDR1 reads MNHEY; CDR2 reads SVGAGI. V dropped 8 bases and J dropped 4; count of bases not matched to a gene: 4. The CDR3 totals 14 residues. CDR3 amino acids: CASGRDRGNQPQHF. Written as DNA, the CDR3 is TGTGCCAGCGGGCGGGACAGGGGGAATCAGCCCCAGCATTTT.

The V call is TRBV6-4, the J call TRBJ1-5; D possibly corresponds to TRBD1 (6 bases). Germline CDR1 and CDR2: MRHNA and SNTAGT. Trimming pared 5 bases from V and 0 bases from J, leaving 20 bases between. The CDR3 extends over 18 amino acids. CDR3 region: CASSTREGTPYSNQPQHF. As DNA, the CDR3 is TGTGCCAGCAGTACCCGGGAGGGGACACCGTATAGCAATCAGCCCCAGCATTTT.

This chain uses TRBV9 with TRBJ1-1, with D unclear. Germline values: CDR1 SGDLS, CDR2 YYNGEE. The CDR3 spans 14 residues. Trimming cost V 0 bases and J 0 bases, with 6 bases left between them. The CDR3 protein is CASSVGTVNTEAFF. CDR3 coding DNA: TGTGCCAGCAGCGTAGGTACCGTGAACACTGAAGCTTTCTTT.

This clone was recorded only once. This chain connects TRBV18 to TRBJ1-5; the D gene is possibly TRBD1 (6 bases). This CDR3 comprises 14 residues. The V gene lost 3 bases and the J gene lost 4 bases, with 10 bases spanning the gap. Germline V lookup: CDR1 KGHSH, CDR2 LQKENI. Here the CDR3 DNA reads TGTGCCAGCTCACCTTCAGGGGAAAATCAGCCCCAGCATTTT. Protein: CASSPSGENQPQHF.

The chain recombines TRBV18 with TRBJ2-3; D uncertain. Trimming took 6 bases from V and 2 from J, leaving 15 bases between them. This CDR3 is built from 15 residues. Germline V CDR1 and CDR2: KGHSH, LQKENI. The CDR3 here is CASSPAAPVTDTQYF. The CDR3 DNA reads TGTGCCAGCTCCCCGGCGGCACCCGTCACAGATACGCAGTATTTT.

The rearrangement links TRBV25-1 to TRBJ1-1, with D unresolved. Germline CDR1 MGHDK, CDR2 SYGVNS. The CDR3 runs to 11 residues. V lost 3 bases to trimming and J lost 9 bases, with 8 bases between them. The CDR3 bases are TGTGCCAGCAGTGATGTGGTCCAAGCTTTCTTT. Protein product: CASSDVVQAFF.

V is TRBV7-9 and J is TRBJ2-7; no clear D. CDR1 is SEHNR and CDR2 is FQNEAQ in the germline V gene (reference sequence). V dropped 5 bases and J dropped 4 bases, with 15 bases sitting between them. CDR3 length: 14 amino acids. The CDR3 protein is CASSHASWGYEQYF. The CDR3 DNA sequence: TGTGCCAGCAGCCACGCCTCATGGGGTTACGAGCAGTACTTC.

This sequence joins TRBV28 and TRBJ2-7; D unclear. This CDR3 is 12 amino acids long. Trimming removed 5 bases at V and 4 bases at J, with 9 bases between. Germline V gene data show CDR1 as MDHEN and CDR2 as SYDVKM. CDR3 residues: CASSLLKYEQYF. In nucleotides, the CDR3 is TGTGCCAGCAGTCTCCTAAAGTACGAGCAGTACTTC. Complete variable domain (other parts from reference TRBV28 and TRBJ2-7): DVKVTQSSRYLVKRTGEKVFLECVQDMDHENMFWYRQDPGLGLRLIYFSYDVKMKEKGDIPEGYSVSREKKERFSLILESASTNQTSMYLCASSLLKYEQYFGPGTRLTVT.

The CDR3 is CASSPAGGSLSYEQYF. The CDR3 bases are TGTGCCAGCTCACCGGCGGGGGGATCCCTCTCCTACGAGCAGTACTTC. This chain joins TRBV18 and TRBJ2-7; 8 bases align to TRBD2. The junction had 7 bases not matched to a gene; V was cut back by 3 bases and J by 0 bases. The germline gives CDR1 KGHSH, CDR2 LQKENI. This CDR3 region has 16 residues.

This chain links TRBV9 with TRBJ1-2; tentatively, D is TRBD1 (5 bases). Germline V gene sequence: CDR1 SGDLS, CDR2 YYNGEE. Trimming stripped 4 bases from V and 8 bases from J, with 15 bases between. This CDR3 spans 13 amino acids. Written as DNA, the CDR3 is TGTGCCAGCAGCTTCACTACCGACAGCGGCTACACCTTC. This gives the protein CASSFTTDSGYTF.

This clone was seen once. V and J are TRBV10-3 and TRBJ2-7, with TRBD2 matching 7 bases. The CDR3 is 16 amino acids. Germline V CDR1 and CDR2: ENHRY, SYGVKD. V gave up 2 bases and J gave up 0 bases; unmatched junction bases: 7. The CDR3 DNA follows: TGTGCCATCAGTGAGCTGACTAGCACGAGCTCCTACGAGCAGTACTTC. Translating it yields CAISELTSTSSYEQYF.